A single sample gave rise to the 22 T cell receptor beta chains below, sequenced in a study of blood T cells in healthy people across ages. A J-beta primer mix and a sample-barcoded 5' primer were used in a second PCR of roughly 7 to 12 cycles. TCRdb processed the 5' RACE reads anew with MiXCR; each CDR3 protein has one entry. This table has some 700,000 distinct CDR3 sequences, over 20% appearing once. Material: blood. Receptor source: a man aged 70-80 years in good health.

This clonotype has more than one count but fewer than ten. The chain carries TRBV5-1 and TRBJ2-3; maybe TRBD1 (6 bases). V lost 5 bases and J lost 0, with 13 bases in between. This CDR3 comprises 15 residues. Germline V gives CDR1 SGHRS, CDR2 YFSETQ. In DNA, the CDR3 is TGCGCCAGCAGGGAAGGGACAACAAGCACAGATACGCAGTATTTT. Translation: CASREGTTSTDTQYF.

V is TRBV5-1 and J is TRBJ1-3; 9 bases fit TRBD1. The germline V gene encodes CDR1 SGHRS and CDR2 YFSETQ. Trimming took 0 bases from V and 2 from J; bases not matched to a gene: 6. The CDR3 is 17 residues long. CDR3 protein: CASSLGTGGAAGNTIYF. The DNA of the CDR3 is TGCGCCAGCAGCTTGGGAACAGGGGGCGCCGCTGGAAACACCATATATTTT.

The genes are TRBV20-1 and TRBJ2-1; 11 bases agree with TRBD2. V lost 5 bases, J lost 10 bases, and 7 bases stayed unmatched. The CDR3 contains 13 residues. CDR1 DFQATT and CDR2 SNEGSKA come from the germline V gene (reference sequence). The CDR3 DNA sequence: TGCAGTGCTCCCGAACTAGCGGGAGTCGAGCAGTTCTTC. Residues: CSAPELAGVEQFF.

This clonotype was picked up a small number of times. The chain links TRBV7-9 to TRBJ1-3; TRBD1 might be the D (5 bases). The germline CDR1 and CDR2 sequences are SEHNR and FQNEAQ (reference sequence). Trimming shortened V by 4 bases and J by 2 bases, and 18 bases separated the two germline ends. This CDR3 is 17 amino acids long. The CDR3 protein is CASSYPTYQGTGNTIYF. Here the CDR3 DNA reads TGTGCCAGCAGCTACCCCACATACCAGGGAACTGGAAACACCATATATTTT.

This chain links TRBV12-3 or TRBV12-4 with TRBJ2-7, with D perhaps matching TRBD2 (6 bases). V lost 7 bases, J lost 5 bases, and 21 bases lay in between. This CDR3 contains 15 residues. The CDR3 protein is CASTSWGDGGDEQYV. In DNA, the CDR3 is TGTGCCAGCACCTCTTGGGGGGACGGAGGGGACGAGCAGTACGTC.

The CDR3 reads CASSLGGGRVHEQFF. Here the CDR3 DNA reads TGTGCCAGCAGCTTAGGTGGAGGCAGAGTCCATGAGCAGTTCTTC. The chain couples TRBV7-9 to TRBJ2-1; D perhaps matches TRBD2 (5 bases). Trimming left V 1 base short and J 8 bases short, with 15 bases between. CDR1 is SEHNR and CDR2 is FQNEAQ in the germline V gene (reference sequence). The CDR3 spans 15 residues. Supplemented by reference TRBV7-9 and TRBJ2-1, the full variable domain reads DTGVSQNPRHKITKRGQNVTFRCDPISEHNRLYWYRQTLGQGPEFLTYFQNEAQLEKSRLLSDRFSAERPKGSFSTLEIQRTEQGDSAMYLCASSLGGGRVHEQFFGPGTRLTVL.

The V call is TRBV10-3, the J call TRBJ1-5; D is possibly TRBD1 (5 bases). V was shortened by 7 bases and J by 6 bases, with 13 bases between the two germline ends. The CDR3 has 13 residues. Germline V gene data show CDR1 as ENHRY and CDR2 as SYGVKD. CDR3 residues: CAITAGMGQPQHF. The CDR3 region has the DNA TGTGCCATCACGGCAGGGATGGGTCAGCCCCAGCATTTT.

This clonotype has more than one count but fewer than ten. V and J are TRBV5-1 and TRBJ2-2; the match to TRBD1 covers 7 bases. Germline V gene sequence: CDR1 SGHRS, CDR2 YFSETQ. The CDR3 has 16 amino acids. Trimming at V came to 4 bases and at J to 0 bases, leaving 6 bases not matched to a gene. The CDR3 loop reads CASSIVTGTNTGELFF. CDR3 bases: TGCGCCAGCAGCATTGTGACAGGGACGAACACCGGGGAGCTGTTTTTT. Complete variable domain (other parts from reference TRBV5-1 and TRBJ2-2): KAGVTQTPRYLIKTRGQQVTLSCSPISGHRSVSWYQQTPGQGLQFLFEYFSETQRNKGNFPGRFSGRQFSNSRSEMNVSTLELGDSALYLCASSIVTGTNTGELFFGEGSRLTVL.

This clonotype was observed at least ten times. The chain is built from TRBV5-1 and TRBJ2-2; D unresolved. With 0 bases removed from V and 0 bases from J, the gap between germline ends came to 9 bases. The germline gives CDR1 SGHRS, CDR2 YFSETQ. This CDR3 region has 16 residues. The CDR3 loop is CASSLAGFANTGELFF. The CDR3, as DNA: TGCGCCAGCAGCTTGGCCGGGTTCGCGAACACCGGGGAGCTGTTTTTT.

In this sample, this clonotype turned up a few times. The chain combines TRBV24-1 with TRBJ2-3; D is possibly TRBD2 (6 bases). Trimming stripped 0 bases from V and 4 bases from J, with 19 bases between. The germline gives CDR1 KGHDR, CDR2 SFDVKD. This CDR3 comprises 18 residues. The CDR3 nucleotides are TGTGCCACCAGTGATTTGGGGGTCCGGCAGGGAGGCGCAGATACGCAGTATTTT. This gives the protein CATSDLGVRQGGADTQYF.

This sequence joins TRBV5-4 and TRBJ1-1; D unclear. Germline CDR1 SGHNT, CDR2 YYREEE (reference sequence). The V gene lost 4 bases and the J gene lost 1 base, with 17 bases spanning the gap. CDR3 length equals 16 residues. CDR3 in DNA: TGTGCCAGCAGCCGGGGTAATACGATTGGGAACACTGAAGCTTTCTTT. Translation gives CASSRGNTIGNTEAFF.

The rearrangement links TRBV25-1 to TRBJ1-2; no reliable D call. This CDR3 contains 14 residues. CDR1 and CDR2 from the germline V gene are MGHDK and SYGVNS. Between the trimmed V and J ends, which lost 4 bases and 2 bases, there was a span of 11 bases. As DNA, the CDR3 is TGTGCCAGCAGTGCACTCGGACGGAACTATGGCTACACCTTC. Its translation is CASSALGRNYGYTF.

J is TRBJ2-6 and V is TRBV6-5; TRBD2 matches 7 bases. The CDR3 loop spans 15 amino acids. V was pared by 5 bases and J by 2 bases, with 3 bases of the junction left unmatched. Looked up from germline, CDR1 is MNHEY and CDR2 is SVGAGI. The CDR3 loop reads CASSASGAGANVLTF. The CDR3 coding sequence is TGTGCCAGCAGTGCAAGCGGGGCTGGGGCCAACGTCCTGACTTTC.

This rearrangement joins TRBV6-1 to TRBJ2-7; D could derive from TRBD1 or TRBD2 (5 bases each). Trimming left V 4 bases short and J 1 base short, with 14 bases between. The CDR3 length is 15 residues. Germline assignment: CDR1 MNHNS and CDR2 SASEGT. The CDR3 region is CASSVEPGRSYEQYF. The CDR3 DNA sequence: TGTGCCAGCAGTGTCGAACCGGGACGGTCCTACGAGCAGTACTTC.

This chain connects TRBV20-1 to TRBJ2-1; TRBD2 agrees at 10 bases. This CDR3 contains 15 residues. V lost 5 bases, J lost 5 bases, and 9 bases stayed unmatched. From germline, CDR1 is DFQATT and CDR2 SNEGSKA (reference sequence). In DNA, the CDR3 is TGCAGTGCTCTACACCCCGGACTAGCGGACAATGAGCAGTTCTTC. Translated: CSALHPGLADNEQFF.

CDR3 sequence reads: CASSTTTGTGGYGYTF. CDR3 nucleotides: TGTGCCAGCAGCACAACAACCGGGACAGGTGGTTATGGCTACACCTTC. The chain employs TRBV4-2 and TRBJ1-2; 8 nucleotides line up with TRBD1. The ends lost 5 bases at V and 5 bases at J; junction bases unmatched: 13. Germline CDR1 and CDR2: LGHNA and YNFKEQ. CDR3 length: 16 residues.

This clonotype was counted between two and nine times. In DNA form, the CDR3 reads TGTGCCAGCAGCTTAGTCCCTTATTACGAGCAGTACTTC. The encoded protein is CASSLVPYYEQYF. The chain links TRBV7-9 to TRBJ2-7; D remains ambiguous. V was pared by 1 base and J by 4 bases, with 8 bases between. Germline values: CDR1 SEHNR, CDR2 FQNEAQ (reference sequence). The CDR3 is 13 amino acids.

The CDR3 loop reads CASSSMDLAKNIQYF. As DNA, the CDR3 is TGCGCCAGCAGCTCAATGGACCTAGCCAAAAACATTCAGTACTTC. The chain joins TRBV5-1 to TRBJ2-4; no firm D call. This CDR3 has 15 residues. Trimming removed 3 bases from V and 0 bases from J, with 10 bases in between. Per germline, CDR1 SGHRS and CDR2 YFSETQ.

There are a few counts of this clonotype. The V call is TRBV7-7, the J call TRBJ2-5, with D possibly TRBD1 on 6 matching bases. The CDR3 totals 13 residues. Germline V lookup: CDR1 SSHAT, CDR2 FNYEAQ (reference sequence). The V gene lost 3 bases and the J gene lost 6 bases, with 11 bases spanning the gap. The CDR3 reads CASSFGDKQTQYF. CDR3 coding DNA: TGTGCCAGCAGCTTTGGGGACAAACAGACCCAGTACTTC. Based on the CDR3 plus reference TRBV7-7 and TRBJ2-5, the full variable domain is GAGVSQSPRYKVTKRGQDVTLRCDPISSHATLYWYQQALGQGPEFLTYFNYEAQPDKSGLPSDRFSAERPEGSISTLTIQRTEQRDSAMYRCASSFGDKQTQYFGPGTRLLVL.

This clonotype was picked up a small number of times. The chain employs TRBV7-9 and TRBJ2-4; D is undetermined. V lost 4 bases to trimming and J lost 1 base, with 11 bases between them. Germline V gene lookup returns CDR1 SEHNR and CDR2 FQNEAQ (reference sequence). The CDR3 is made up of 15 amino acids. The CDR3: CASSSNDGAKNIQYF. The CDR3 coding sequence is TGTGCCAGCAGCTCCAACGACGGGGCCAAAAACATTCAGTACTTC.

The genes are TRBV18 and TRBJ2-5; D ambiguous. V was clipped by 6 bases and J by 7 bases, with 9 bases between them. The CDR3 length is 11 residues. CDR1 and CDR2 from the germline V gene are KGHSH and LQKENI. CDR3 amino acids: CASSAPGTQYF. The CDR3 DNA reads as TGTGCCAGCTCCGCACCTGGGACCCAGTACTTC.

This clonotype was counted between two and nine times. The rearrangement links TRBV11-2 to TRBJ2-2; D may be TRBD1 (5 bases). Trimming took off 0 bases at V and 5 bases at J, with 7 bases between the two ends. Germline CDR1 reads SGHAT; CDR2 reads FQNNGV. This CDR3 is 14 amino acids long. The CDR3 spells CASSLDPGTGELFF. The CDR3 nucleotides are TGTGCCAGCAGCTTAGATCCAGGGACCGGGGAGCTGTTTTTT.